This T cell receptor beta chain was profiled in a study of prognosis after radiotherapy for stage I lung cancer. CDR1 and CDR2 from the germline V gene are LNHNV and YYDKDF (reference sequence). Trimming pared 3 bases from V and 9 bases from J, leaving 12 bases between. This CDR3 has 14 residues. This clonotype was observed many times. Two rounds of multiplex PCR amplified TCR beta CDR3 from genomic DNA. The first PCR round targeted every TRBV and TRBJ gene with specific primers. TCRdb processed the multiplex PCR reads anew with MiXCR; each CDR3 protein has one entry. The repertoire includes 14,000 or so distinct CDR3 sequences, 30% of them detected once, and about an eighth sits in the top ten.

This sequence originates from a donor older than 45 with non-small cell lung cancer. The chain joins TRBV15 to TRBJ1-6; D call uncertain. The specimen comprised PBMCs, sampled before or after stereotactic body radiation therapy (not recorded which). The chain's CDR3 is CATSRDGDTSPLHF. The CDR3 bases are TGTGCCACCAGCAGGGACGGGGATACTTCACCCCTCCACTTT.